Following are 16 T cell receptor beta chains from one sample sequenced in a study of T cells in localized non-small cell lung cancer (TCRdb year 2020). Libraries were constructed by the immunoSEQ multiplex PCR assay. TCRdb retrieved this table from immuneACCESS and kept in-frame rearrangements only. Not all clones are present; in checked studies, unresolved V genes account for under half, and no reason is known for the remainder. Within this sample are about 46,000 clones, with about 86% of them counted one time only. Roughly a sixth of the sample is held by the ten biggest clonotypes. The sequencing here drew on peripheral blood mononuclear cells, taken before any cancer treatment. The receptors originated from a man aged 40-75 years with stage III lung adenocarcinoma.

The chain uses TRBV27 and TRBJ1-6; weak D call: TRBD1 (5 bases). The germline V and J ends were trimmed by 3 bases and 10 bases, with 16 bases remaining between them. The CDR3 has 15 residues. Germline V gene lookup returns CDR1 MNHEY and CDR2 SMNVEV (reference sequence). CDR3 nucleotides: TGTGCCAGCAGTTTTCGTGGCAGGGTAGGGTCACCCCTCCACTTT. Amino acids: CASSFRGRVGSPLHF.

This clone has at least ten counts. J is TRBJ1-6 and V is TRBV19; D gene ambiguous. This CDR3 is 14 amino acids long. Germline CDR1 is LNHDA and CDR2 is SQIVND (reference sequence). Trimming took 3 bases from V and 7 from J, leaving 10 bases between them. The CDR3, as DNA: TGTGCCAGTAGTATTAACGGGAAAAATTCACCCCTCCACTTT. Encoded protein: CASSINGKNSPLHF. Combining the CDR3 with reference TRBV19 and TRBJ1-6 gives the whole variable domain DGGITQSPKYLFRKEGQNVTLSCEQNLNHDAMYWYRQDPGQGLRLIYYSQIVNDFQKGDIAEGYSVSREKKESFPLTVTSAQKNPTAFYLCASSINGKNSPLHFGNGTRLTVT.

The gene calls are TRBV4-1 and TRBJ2-1; perhaps TRBD2 as D (5 bases). The CDR3 extends over 15 amino acids. V was shortened by 6 bases and J by 4 bases, with 16 bases between the two germline ends. Germline CDR1 and CDR2: MGHRA and YSYEKL. CDR3 sequence: CASSSTPDWYNEQFF. Here the CDR3 DNA reads TGCGCCAGCAGTTCGACCCCGGACTGGTACAATGAGCAGTTCTTC.

The gene calls are TRBV19 and TRBJ2-3; D perhaps matches TRBD2 (5 bases). Germline assignment: CDR1 LNHDA and CDR2 SQIVND (reference sequence). The CDR3 runs 14 residues. Trimming took off 5 bases at V and 4 bases at J, with 13 bases between the two ends. CDR3 amino acids: CASSLSLGPDTQYF. The CDR3 coding sequence is TGTGCCAGTAGTCTGTCACTAGGCCCAGATACGCAGTATTTT.

V and J are TRBV6-6 and TRBJ1-2, with 9 bases identical to TRBD1. With 2 bases clipped from V and 8 bases from J, the junction kept 6 bases outside the gene matches. The germline V gene encodes CDR1 MNHNY and CDR2 SVGAGI (reference sequence). The CDR3 sequence is 14 residues long. This CDR3 reads CASSYQTGGAGYTF. DNA of the CDR3: TGTGCCAGCAGTTACCAGACAGGGGGTGCCGGCTACACCTTC.

Remarks on this clone: Other DNA variants within this sample encode the same CDR3. The V and J genes are TRBV5-1 and TRBJ2-4; a possible D gene is TRBD1 (5 bases). The CDR3 covers 13 residues. V lost 0 bases and J lost 5, with 6 bases in between. Germline V gene lookup returns CDR1 SGHRS and CDR2 YFSETQ. CDR3 protein: CASSLGQQNIQYF. As DNA, the CDR3 is TGCGCCAGCAGCTTGGGACAGCAAAACATTCAGTACTTC. The full variable domain, rest sourced from reference TRBV5-1 and TRBJ2-4, is KAGVTQTPRYLIKTRGQQVTLSCSPISGHRSVSWYQQTPGQGLQFLFEYFSETQRNKGNFPGRFSGRQFSNSRSEMNVSTLELGDSALYLCASSLGQQNIQYFGAGTRLSVL.

The CDR3 here is CASSGTSGGATDTQYF. The CDR3 coding sequence is TGTGCCAGCTCAGGGACTAGCGGGGGGGCCACAGATACGCAGTATTTT. The chain carries TRBV18 and TRBJ2-3; 16 positions agree with TRBD2. V shed 5 bases, J shed 2 bases, and the junction held 1 base outside the gene matches. Germline loops: CDR1 KGHSH, CDR2 LQKENI. The CDR3 loop spans 16 amino acids.

The chain joins TRBV6-6 to TRBJ2-7; D might be TRBD1 (6 bases). In germline, CDR1 is MNHNY, CDR2 SVGAGI (reference sequence). The CDR3 has 14 residues. V lost 6 bases to trimming and J lost 0 bases, with 12 bases between them. CDR3 sequence: CASSPQGVSYEQYF. As DNA, the CDR3 is TGTGCCAGCAGCCCACAGGGTGTCTCCTACGAGCAGTACTTC.

This chain connects TRBV2 to TRBJ2-7; TRBD1 aligns across 10 bases. The CDR3 is 16 amino acids. Per germline, CDR1 SNHLY and CDR2 FYNNEI. With V trimmed by 6 bases and J by 2 bases, 10 bases remained unmatched. The CDR3 DNA follows: TGTGCCAGCAGGAAAGGGACAGGGGCCGGGACCTACGAGCAGTACTTC. It specifies CASRKGTGAGTYEQYF.

The chain carries TRBV11-2 and TRBJ1-1; D is possibly TRBD1 (5 bases). Trimming stripped 5 bases from V and 4 bases from J, with 17 bases between. Germline CDR1 is SGHAT and CDR2 is FQNNGV. The CDR3 loop spans 15 amino acids. The CDR3 loop reads CASSESGWLGTEAFF. The CDR3 nucleotides read TGTGCCAGCAGCGAGTCAGGGTGGTTGGGCACTGAAGCTTTCTTT.

The chain combines TRBV7-8 with TRBJ1-2; D remains unclear. Germline-derived CDR1 and CDR2 are SGHVS and FQNEAQ. The CDR3 runs 16 residues. V lost 1 base and J lost 5, with 17 bases in between. This chain's CDR3 is CASSLGRTAVLYGYTF. The CDR3 DNA follows: TGTGCCAGCAGCTTAGGACGGACCGCCGTACTGTATGGCTACACCTTC.

This clone was recorded once. V gene TRBV19 combines with J gene TRBJ1-2; D is unresolved. The CDR3 is made up of 15 amino acids. V was pared by 5 bases and J by 1 base, with 14 bases between. CDR1 is LNHDA and CDR2 is SQIVND in the germline V gene (reference sequence). CDR3 sequence (DNA): TGTGCCAGTAGTCCCACTTGGAATTATAACTATGGCTACACCTTC. Translated: CASSPTWNYNYGYTF.

This clone turned up a few times. The V and J genes are TRBV6-5 and TRBJ1-3; D is uncertain. The germline V gene has CDR1 MNHEY and CDR2 SVGAGI. V lost 8 bases and J 4 bases, leaving 12 bases between the germline ends. CDR3 size: 13 residues. CDR3 protein: CASGRTTGNTIYF. The CDR3 DNA is TGTGCCAGCGGTAGGACGACCGGAAACACCATATATTTT.

This clone appeared once. Different DNA sequences within this sample yield the same CDR3. The gene calls are TRBV6-4 and TRBJ2-1; 7 nucleotides align to TRBD1. The CDR3 is made up of 13 amino acids. Germline CDR1 is MRHNA and CDR2 is SNTAGT. J gave up 5 bases and V 2 bases, and 0 bases lay outside the gene matches. CDR3 nucleotides: TGTGCCAGCAGTGACAGGGGGCACAATGAGCAGTTCTTC. Translated: CASSDRGHNEQFF.

The chain is built from TRBV7-6 and TRBJ2-3, with a weak D call TRBD2 (6 bases). Deletions cut 1 base from V and 6 bases from J, with 8 bases between. In germline, CDR1 is SGHVS, CDR2 FNYEAQ. The CDR3 runs to 13 residues. CDR3 nucleotide sequence: TGTGCCAGCAGCTTAGTTGGGGGGGATACGCAGTATTTT. Translating gives CASSLVGGDTQYF.

CDR3 region: CASSIDRDTEAFF. The CDR3 region has the DNA TGTGCCAGCAGCATTGACAGGGACACTGAAGCTTTCTTT. The rearrangement links TRBV7-8 to TRBJ1-1; 7 nucleotides match TRBD1. With V trimmed by 5 bases and J by 3 bases, 3 bases remained unmatched. The CDR3 has 13 residues. In germline, CDR1 is SGHVS, CDR2 FQNEAQ. Complete variable domain (other parts from reference TRBV7-8 and TRBJ1-1): GAGVSQSPRYKVAKRGQDVALRCDPISGHVSLFWYQQALGQGPEFLTYFQNEAQLDKSGLPSDRFFAERPEGSVSTLKIQRTQQEDSAVYLCASSIDRDTEAFFGQGTRLTVV.